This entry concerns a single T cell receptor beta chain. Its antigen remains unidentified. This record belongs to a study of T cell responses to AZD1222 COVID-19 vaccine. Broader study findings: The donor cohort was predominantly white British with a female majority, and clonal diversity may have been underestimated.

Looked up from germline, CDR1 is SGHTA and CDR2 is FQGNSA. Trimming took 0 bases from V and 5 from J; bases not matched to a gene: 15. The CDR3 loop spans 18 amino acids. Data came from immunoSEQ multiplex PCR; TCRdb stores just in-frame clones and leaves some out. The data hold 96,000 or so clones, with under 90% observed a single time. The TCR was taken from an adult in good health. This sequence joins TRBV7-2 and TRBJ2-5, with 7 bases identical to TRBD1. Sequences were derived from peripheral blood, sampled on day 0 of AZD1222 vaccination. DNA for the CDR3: TGTGCCAGCAGCTTAGCCGGGGTATGGAGACAGGGCGGCGAGACCCAGTACTTC. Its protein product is CASSLAGVWRQGGETQYF.